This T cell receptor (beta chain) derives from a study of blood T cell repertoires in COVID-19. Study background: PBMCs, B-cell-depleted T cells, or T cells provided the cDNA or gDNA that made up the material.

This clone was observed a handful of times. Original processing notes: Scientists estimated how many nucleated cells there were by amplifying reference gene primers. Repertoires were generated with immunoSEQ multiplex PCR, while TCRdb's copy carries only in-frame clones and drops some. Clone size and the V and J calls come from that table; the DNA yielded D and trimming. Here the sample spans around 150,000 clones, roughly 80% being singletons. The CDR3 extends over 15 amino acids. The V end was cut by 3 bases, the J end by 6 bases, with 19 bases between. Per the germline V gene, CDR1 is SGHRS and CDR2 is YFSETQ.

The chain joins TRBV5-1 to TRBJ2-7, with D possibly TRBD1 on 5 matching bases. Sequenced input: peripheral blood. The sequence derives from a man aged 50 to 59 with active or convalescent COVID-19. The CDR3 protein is CASSSSQGRGSEQYF. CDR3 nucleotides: TGCGCCAGCAGCTCCTCCCAGGGAAGAGGCAGCGAGCAGTACTTC.